A selection of T cell receptor beta chains follows, all from one sample in a study of cytomegalovirus exposure and HLA in healthy donors. The data were produced by immunoSEQ multiplex PCR, yet TCRdb's version contains in-frame clones alone and is incomplete. The sample consists of a few hundred thousand clones, roughly 80% of them appearing once. The source material was PBMCs. These TCRs come from a girl under 10 years old in good health and CMV-seronegative. CDR3s include the opening cysteine and the closing phenylalanine or tryptophan. D genes are given only for firm matches. Expanded clones are given a class, and other clones once, few, many or no size at all.

D gene | clone size | J gene | V gene | CDR3 DNA | CDR3 protein
- | - | TRBJ1-1 | TRBV6-1 | TGTGCCAGCAGTGAAGCGCAACAGGCGGCTGAAGCTTTCTTT | CASSEAQQAAEAFF
TRBD1 | few | TRBJ1-1 | TRBV7-9 | TGTGCCAGCAGCTTAGCGACAGGGAAGAACACTGAAGCTTTCTTT | CASSLATGKNTEAFF
TRBD2 | once | TRBJ2-3 | TRBV6-5 | TGTGCCAGCAACCAGGGCCCGGGAGGTTCAGATACGCAGTATTTT | CASNQGPGGSDTQYF
- | - | TRBJ2-2 | TRBV5-1 | TGCGCCAGCAGGGGCCCCGGGGACACCGGGGAGCTGTTTTTT | CASRGPGDTGELFF
TRBD1 | once | TRBJ2-7 | TRBV5-5 | TGTGCCAGCAGTCCCGACAGGGTGGACGAGCAGTACTTC | CASSPDRVDEQYF
TRBD2 | - | TRBJ2-5 | TRBV30 | TGTGCCTGGAGTGGTCGACGGGAGGTAGAAGAGACCCAGTACTTC | CAWSGRREVEETQYF
- | - | TRBJ1-6 | TRBV2 | TGTGCCAGGGCCGGGGGGAACGGCTATAATTCACCCCTCCACTTT | CARAGGNGYNSPLHF
- | - | TRBJ2-7 | TRBV7-9 | TGTGCCAGCAGCCCGCGGAGGGCCTCCTACGAGCAGTACTTC | CASSPRRASYEQYF
TRBD1 | - | TRBJ2-5 | TRBV6-5 | TGTGCCAGCAGCACCTCCGGGACAGATGAGACCCAGTACTTC | CASSTSGTDETQYF
- | few | TRBJ2-3 | TRBV9 | TGTGCCAGCAGCCTCCGAGGGGGGCAGGGGGTCAGCACAGATACGCAGTATTTT | CASSLRGGQGVSTDTQYF
- | few | TRBJ1-1 | TRBV7-6 | TGTGCCAGCAGCCCGAGAGGGAACACTGAAGCTTTCTTT | CASSPRGNTEAFF
TRBD1 | - | TRBJ2-5 | TRBV4-1 | TGCGCCAGCAGCCAAGAGGGCTTGGGGACAGTACAAGAGACCCAGTACTTC | CASSQEGLGTVQETQYF
- | few | TRBJ1-3 | TRBV6-1 | TGTGCCAGCAGTGTCGACTTTAGTGGAAACACCATATATTTT | CASSVDFSGNTIYF
- | - | TRBJ2-7 | TRBV6-6 | TGTGCCAGCAGTTACGAGGGCCTCTCCTACGAGCAGTACTTC | CASSYEGLSYEQYF
TRBD1 | - | TRBJ2-7 | TRBV15 | TGTGCCACCAGCAGAGTTCTGGGACAGGGATCCTACGAGCAGTACTTC | CATSRVLGQGSYEQYF
- | - | TRBJ2-5 | TRBV5-4 | TGTGCCAGCAGCCTCCAAGGGGTAGAGACCCAGTACTTC | CASSLQGVETQYF
TRBD2 | few | TRBJ2-1 | TRBV5-1 | TGCGCCAGCAGCTTGGAGCGGGGGGGGTCGGATGAGCAGTTCTTC | CASSLERGGSDEQFF
TRBD2 | - | TRBJ2-5 | TRBV20-1 | TGCAGTGTCCTAGCGGGGGAGACCCAGTACTTC | CSVLAGETQYF
TRBD2 | - | TRBJ2-1 | TRBV5-4 | TGTGCCAGCAGCTTGGATCTAGCGGGAGAGAATGAGCAGTTCTTC | CASSLDLAGENEQFF
TRBD1 | - | TRBJ1-1 | TRBV7-2 | TGTGCCAGCAGCTTAGAAGGGGGGACAGGGAGAACTTTCTTT | CASSLEGGTGRTFF
- | - | TRBJ2-1 | TRBV9 | TGTGCCAGCAGCCCAGGGCTCAATGAGCAGTTCTTC | CASSPGLNEQFF
TRBD2 | - | TRBJ2-7 | TRBV25-1 | TGTGCCAGCAGTGAAATCGCTAGCGGGGGAGAGCAGTACTTC | CASSEIASGGEQYF
- | - | TRBJ1-2 | TRBV7-3 | TGTGCCAGCAGCTTAACGGGGGGGGACAATGGCTACACCTTC | CASSLTGGDNGYTF
TRBD2 | few | TRBJ2-3 | TRBV4-2 | TGTGCCAGCAGCCAGGGGGGGTTAGCGGGGGGGCCCCCCGATACGCAGTATTTT | CASSQGGLAGGPPDTQYF
- | - | TRBJ2-1 | TRBV4-2 | TGTGCCAGCAGCCCCCGACTACGGGAAAGATCCTACAATGAGCAGCTCTTC | CASSPRLRERSYNEQLF
TRBD2 | - | TRBJ2-1 | TRBV2 | TGTGCCAGACCCCGATTAGCGGGAGGGGTTGAGCAGTTCTTC | CARPRLAGGVEQFF
- | - | TRBJ1-1 | TRBV5-5 | TGTGCCAGCAGCTTAACAGGGCCTGAAGCTTTCTTT | CASSLTGPEAFF
TRBD1 | - | TRBJ2-7 | TRBV27 | TGTGCCAGCAGTTTGCAGGACAGGGCCTACGAGCAGTACTTC | CASSLQDRAYEQYF
- | few | TRBJ2-3 | TRBV12-5 | TGTGCTAGTGGTTTGGTGGTGAGGGGGGGACACACAGATACGCAGTATTTT | CASGLVVRGGHTDTQYF
TRBD1 | - | TRBJ2-7 | TRBV5-1 | TGCGCCAGCAACCGACAGGGGTCCTACGAGCAGTACTTC | CASNRQGSYEQYF
- | - | TRBJ2-7 | TRBV9 | TGTGCCAGCAGCGCCACAGGGCTCCCCTACGAGCAGTACTTC | CASSATGLPYEQYF
- | few | TRBJ1-5 | TRBV19 | TGTGCCAGTAGTGGGGGGTTTCAGCCCCAGCATTTT | CASSGGFQPQHF
- | - | TRBJ2-3 | TRBV29-1 | TGCAGCGTTGACAGGGCTGATACGCAGTATTTT | CSVDRADTQYF
- | - | TRBJ2-5 | TRBV7-9 | TGTGCCAGCAGCCTACCTGGCCTACCGGGAGCCCAGTACTTC | CASSLPGLPGAQYF
- | - | TRBJ1-1 | TRBV9 | TGTGCCAGCAGCGAGGGGAGGGAAGGGACTGAAGCTTTCTTT | CASSEGREGTEAFF
- | - | TRBJ2-7 | TRBV7-9 | TGTGCCAGCAGCTTACCGCCAGGACAGCTACACGAGCAGTACTTC | CASSLPPGQLHEQYF
TRBD1 | - | TRBJ2-2 | TRBV27 | TGTGCCAGCACCCTCCTGGGGACAGGGGGAAGCACCGGGGAGCTGTTTTTT | CASTLLGTGGSTGELFF
TRBD1 | - | TRBJ1-4 | TRBV6-5 | TGTGCCAGCAGGGCAGGGGGCATGGCTAATGAAAAACTGTTTTTT | CASRAGGMANEKLFF
TRBD2 | once | TRBJ2-3 | TRBV2 | TGTGCCAGCAGTGAAGCCAGAACTAGCGGGATTTACAGGACAGATACGCAGTATTTT | CASSEARTSGIYRTDTQYF
TRBD2 | - | TRBJ2-2 | TRBV5-1 | TGCGCCAGCAGCCCGGGACTAGCCCTCACCGGGGAGCTGTTTTTT | CASSPGLALTGELFF
- | - | TRBJ2-5 | TRBV5-1 | TGCGCCAGCAGCACCGGGGGTGAGACCCAGTACTTC | CASSTGGETQYF
- | - | TRBJ1-2 | TRBV6-5 | TGTGCCAGCAGTGCCCGCAGCTATGGCTACACCTTC | CASSARSYGYTF
- | few | TRBJ1-1 | TRBV14 | TGTGCCAGCAGCGCCGGCCTTGGCAGGGGTGAGGGCACTGAAGCTTTCTTT | CASSAGLGRGEGTEAFF
TRBD1 | - | TRBJ2-7 | TRBV11-3 | TGTGCCAGCAGCACCGACAGGGGACGACCCTACGAGCAGTACTTC | CASSTDRGRPYEQYF
- | - | TRBJ2-7 | TRBV13 | TGTGCCAGCAGCTTAGAAGTGGCGGGCCACGAGCAGTACTTC | CASSLEVAGHEQYF
TRBD1 | - | TRBJ2-7 | TRBV6-5 | TGTGCCAGCAGTTCCCTGACAGGGTCCTACGAGCAGTACTTC | CASSSLTGSYEQYF
- | - | TRBJ1-2 | TRBV5-1 | TGCGCCAGCAGCTTGGTCGGCGGAGGAGCTAACTATGGCTACACCTTC | CASSLVGGGANYGYTF
- | - | TRBJ1-1 | TRBV4-1 | TGCGCCAGCAGCGAACAGGGCGGAGTTGGTATGAACACTGAAGCTTTCTTT | CASSEQGGVGMNTEAFF
TRBD2 | - | TRBJ2-3 | TRBV6-4 | TGTGCCAGCAGTGACGGGACTAGCGGGACAGATACGCAGTATTTT | CASSDGTSGTDTQYF
- | - | TRBJ2-3 | TRBV25-1 | TGTGCCAGCAGTGCGAGCATAGCGGAGAACACAGATACGCAGTATTTT | CASSASIAENTDTQYF
- | once | TRBJ2-7 | TRBV30 | TGTGCCTGGAGTCCACCCCCAGGGGCCGTCTTCCACGAGCAGTACTTC | CAWSPPPGAVFHEQYF
- | - | TRBJ1-2 | TRBV9 | TGTGCCAGCAGCGTAGGAAGGGTGGGGACTTCCTATGGCTACACCTTC | CASSVGRVGTSYGYTF
- | once | TRBJ1-1 | TRBV5-4 | TGTGCCAGCAGCCCAAGAACGGAGTCTAACACTGAAGCTTTCTTT | CASSPRTESNTEAFF
TRBD2 | - | TRBJ2-7 | TRBV5-1 | TGCGTCAGCAGCTTAACGGGAGGGGTCTCCTACGAGCAGTACTTC | CVSSLTGGVSYEQYF
- | - | TRBJ2-7 | TRBV4-1 | TGCGCCAGCAGCCAAGAGACAGCAACCTCCTACGAGCAGTACTTC | CASSQETATSYEQYF
TRBD1 | - | TRBJ1-4 | TRBV30 | TGTGCCTGGAGCCCGACAGGGAGGCGTGAAAAACTGTTTTTT | CAWSPTGRREKLFF
TRBD1 | - | TRBJ1-2 | TRBV18 | TGTGCCAGCTCCCCGGGGACAGGGGGAGCCTATGGCTACACCTTC | CASSPGTGGAYGYTF
- | - | TRBJ1-2 | TRBV6-5 | TGTGCCAGCAGAAAGTACGGGGGGGGCCCCTATGGCTACACCTTC | CASRKYGGGPYGYTF
TRBD2 | - | TRBJ2-3 | TRBV6-1 | TGTGCCAGCAGTGAAGGTCTAGCGGGAGGGCTCGGCACAGATACGCAGTATTTT | CASSEGLAGGLGTDTQYF